This is a list of T cell receptor beta chains from one sample in a study of T-cell reconstitution after alpha-beta-depleted transplantation in children. TCRdb redid the calling of the PCR reads with MiXCR, one entry per CDR3 protein. The sample holds about 340,000 distinct CDR3 sequences, about a sixth seen once. The starting material was PBMCs, mostly from graft donor cells, obtained 360 days after TCRalphabeta/CD19-depleted stem cell transplant. All receptors derive from a male patient aged 2 to 10 who had a stem cell transplant for acute lymphoblastic leukemia, so the T cells may come from the graft donor. CDR3s include the opening cysteine and the closing phenylalanine or tryptophan. Fields, in order: J gene, V gene, CDR3 protein.

>TRBJ1-6|TRBV9
CASSVGVTRDSPLHF
>TRBJ2-5|TRBV29-1
CSVERDRGWETQYF
>TRBJ2-7|TRBV4-1
CASSQVGTSGKSPYEQYF
>TRBJ2-2|TRBV2
CASRTSGTTGELFF
>TRBJ1-2|TRBV12-3/TRBV12-4
CASSLGGEVVQGYTF
>TRBJ1-3|TRBV10-3
CATREWDGNTIYF
>TRBJ2-7|TRBV12-3/TRBV12-4
CASSPLPTYEQYF
>TRBJ2-3|TRBV7-9
CASVSPAGYQYF
>TRBJ2-5|TRBV5-5
CASSLQGGIPHYF
>TRBJ1-5|TRBV12-3/TRBV12-4
CASSFGTGGNQPQHF
>TRBJ2-1|TRBV2
CASSFGLAGGGEQFF
>TRBJ2-2|TRBV2
CASSEGRDREYGELFF
>TRBJ2-5|TRBV7-2
CASSFRLAAYQETQYF
>TRBJ2-5|TRBV28
CASSFGQTQETQYF
>TRBJ2-1|TRBV27
CASSLAPGAYNEQFF
>TRBJ2-1|TRBV28
CASSPTLDRSIHEQFF
>TRBJ2-1|TRBV28
CASRGQGGYNEQFF
>TRBJ2-7|TRBV12-3/TRBV12-4
CAISGGGEQYF
>TRBJ1-6|TRBV19
CASSRGGLNSPLHF
>TRBJ2-5|TRBV7-8
CASSLARLPRQETQYF
>TRBJ2-5|TRBV11-1
CASSSNAIPVQETQYF
>TRBJ2-2|TRBV6-2/TRBV6-3
CASNFGATGELFF
>TRBJ1-5|TRBV12-3/TRBV12-4
CASSPQGSQPQHF
>TRBJ2-7|TRBV6-1
CASSQLPSGRAAEQYF
>TRBJ2-1|TRBV6-5
CASSYIPIAGLGNEQFF
>TRBJ2-3|TRBV3-1
CASCQGGAGTGMDTQYF
>TRBJ2-1|TRBV28
CASTLTAGTANEQFF
>TRBJ2-1|TRBV4-1
CASSLAFPDNEQFF
>TRBJ2-7|TRBV7-3
CASSPNGLAPYEQYF
>TRBJ2-7|TRBV5-6
CASSLKRFGDRFYEQYF
>TRBJ2-1|TRBV24-1
CATKDSHVGEQFF
>TRBJ2-3|TRBV6-2/TRBV6-3
CASSRPGTGGADTQYF
>TRBJ2-3|TRBV7-2
CASSTRTLPDTQYF
>TRBJ1-3|TRBV11-2
CASSLMTAPSGNTIYF
>TRBJ2-3|TRBV5-5
CASSLKHRDTDTQYF
>TRBJ1-1|TRBV27
CASSFEGGTEAFF
>TRBJ2-1|TRBV14
CASSPWRDFHYHNEQFF
>TRBJ2-6|TRBV4-3
CASSQDWVLGANVLTF
>TRBJ2-1|TRBV28
CASSFRKAGSLWGYNEQFF
>TRBJ2-3|TRBV29-1
CSVEAVAGDTQYF
>TRBJ2-7|TRBV20-1
CSARDGTGTYEQYF
>TRBJ1-5|TRBV20-1
CSASLGIYSNQPQHF
>TRBJ2-2|TRBV7-2
CASSLTGTRRTGELFF
>TRBJ2-5|TRBV7-9
CASSFPPGVKETQYF
>TRBJ2-1|TRBV28
CASSFRGSSYNEQFF
>TRBJ1-5|TRBV5-1
CASSAGVNQPQHF
>TRBJ2-7|TRBV4-3
CASSQDRNSIEQYF
>TRBJ2-5|TRBV4-1
CASSLPEGDLLRIGYQETQYF